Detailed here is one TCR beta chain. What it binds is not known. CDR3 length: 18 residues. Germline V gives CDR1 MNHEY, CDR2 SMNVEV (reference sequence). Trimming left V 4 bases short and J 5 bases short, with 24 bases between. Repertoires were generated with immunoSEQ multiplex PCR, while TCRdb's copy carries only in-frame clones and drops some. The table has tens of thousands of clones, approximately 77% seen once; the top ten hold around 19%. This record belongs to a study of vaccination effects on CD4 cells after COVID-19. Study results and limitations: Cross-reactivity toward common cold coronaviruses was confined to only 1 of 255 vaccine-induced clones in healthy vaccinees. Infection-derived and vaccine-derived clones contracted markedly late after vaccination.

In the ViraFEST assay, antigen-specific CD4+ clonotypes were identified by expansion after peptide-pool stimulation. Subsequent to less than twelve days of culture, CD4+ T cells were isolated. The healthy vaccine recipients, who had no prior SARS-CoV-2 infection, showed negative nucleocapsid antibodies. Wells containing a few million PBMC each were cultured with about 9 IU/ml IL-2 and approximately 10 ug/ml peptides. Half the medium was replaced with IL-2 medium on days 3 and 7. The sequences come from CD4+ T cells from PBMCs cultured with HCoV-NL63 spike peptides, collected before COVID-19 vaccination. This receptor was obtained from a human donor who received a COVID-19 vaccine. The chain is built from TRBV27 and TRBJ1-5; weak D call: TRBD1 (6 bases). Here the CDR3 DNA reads TGTGCCAGCAGTTGGGGGCCCGGACAGTTAGGGGACTATCAGCCCCAGCATTTT. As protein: CASSWGPGQLGDYQPQHF.